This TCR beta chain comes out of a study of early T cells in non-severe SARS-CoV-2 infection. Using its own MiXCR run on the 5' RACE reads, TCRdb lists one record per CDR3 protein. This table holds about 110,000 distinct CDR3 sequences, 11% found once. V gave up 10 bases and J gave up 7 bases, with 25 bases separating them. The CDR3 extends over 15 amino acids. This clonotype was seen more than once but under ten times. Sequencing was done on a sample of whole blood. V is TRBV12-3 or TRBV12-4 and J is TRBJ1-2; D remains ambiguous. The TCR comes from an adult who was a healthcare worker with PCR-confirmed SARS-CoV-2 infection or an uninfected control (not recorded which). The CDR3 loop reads CATFTPVSSGPGYTF. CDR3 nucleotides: TGTGCCACCTTTACACCCGTCTCAAGCGGTCCTGGCTACACCTTC.